Below, 23 T cell receptor beta chains from the same sample are listed, as sequenced in a study of molecular identifiers for immune sequencing clone quantification. Using its own MiXCR run on the PCR reads, TCRdb lists one record per CDR3 protein. Of over 100,000 distinct CDR3 sequences listed, about 35% are singletons. The sequenced sample consisted of naive CD8+ T cells from blood, with Jurkat cell RNA spiked in. Subset given: FACS-sorted CD8+CD4-CCR7+CD45RA+ naive T cells. These receptors originate from a human donor in good health. Some libraries in this study had Jurkat cell RNA spiked in.

In its sample, this clonotype was seen many times. The rearrangement uses TRBV6-5 and TRBJ2-5, with D perhaps TRBD2 (5 bases). The germline gives CDR1 MNHEY, CDR2 SVGAGI. With 0 bases removed from V and 2 bases from J, the gap between germline ends came to 16 bases. The CDR3 covers 17 residues. In DNA form, the CDR3 reads TGTGCCAGCAGTTACTCGACTTGGGAGAACCTACAAGAGACCCAGTACTTC. This sequence encodes CASSYSTWENLQETQYF.

This clonotype was detected a few times. J is TRBJ1-3 and V is TRBV9; a possible D gene is TRBD1 (6 bases). Trimming cost V 3 bases and J 10 bases, with 11 bases left between them. CDR3 length equals 12 residues. CDR1 and CDR2 (germline): SGDLS, YYNGEE. DNA for the CDR3: TGTGCCAGCAGCGAGGAGGGGGGAACCATATATTTT. Amino acid sequence: CASSEEGGTIYF.

This clonotype was found a few times. CDR3 protein: CASRATGQVNHEQYF. The CDR3 nucleotides read TGTGCCAGCAGGGCTACGGGACAAGTTAACCACGAGCAGTACTTC. V is TRBV12-3 or TRBV12-4 and J is TRBJ2-7; maybe TRBD1 (6 bases). Trimming took off 6 bases at V and 5 bases at J, with 20 bases between the two ends. CDR3 size: 15 residues.

A remark on this clonotype: One base away lies a much larger clone, so this may be a sequencing read error. J is TRBJ2-1 and V is TRBV7-6; D is possibly TRBD2 (5 bases). CDR1 and CDR2 from the germline V gene are SGHVS and FNYEAQ. This CDR3 is built from 13 residues. Trimming pared 8 bases from V and 3 bases from J, leaving 11 bases between. The DNA for the CDR3 is TGTGCCAGCGGAACCCGGGACTACAATGAGCAGTTCTTC. Amino acids: CASGTRDYNEQFF.

This clonotype turned up a few times. The chain couples TRBV21-1 to TRBJ2-5; the table assigns TRBD1, which was not confirmed against the DNA. TRBV21-1 constitutes a pseudogene. This CDR3 spans 14 amino acids. The DNA of the CDR3 is TGTGCCAGCTCGGCAGGGGGCCGGGGGGAGACCCAGTACTTC. Its translation: CASSAGGRGETQYF.

Details on this clonotype: Germline and junction disagree at one end, which may indicate a read error. V is TRBV6-5 and J is TRBJ2-2; perhaps TRBD2 as D (6 bases). Germline V gene sequence: CDR1 MNHEY, CDR2 SVGAGI. There are 12 residues in the CDR3. The CDR3 region is CASSFQGRELLF. The CDR3 DNA follows: TGTGCCAGCAGTTTTCAGGGCCGGGAGCTGTTATTT.

Only a few counts were recorded for this clonotype. V and J are TRBV6-2 or TRBV6-3 and TRBJ2-2; D not certain. Germline V gene lookup returns CDR1 MNHEY and CDR2 SVGEGT. The CDR3 sequence is 14 residues long. Trimming removed 7 bases at V and 1 base at J, with 10 bases between. The CDR3 DNA sequence: TGTGCCAGCACCGATTTCAGGAACACCGGGGAGCTGTTTTTT. It codes for CASTDFRNTGELFF.

A remark on this clonotype: The junction and the germline gene differ at one end; a read error may be behind it. The chain employs TRBV29-1 and TRBJ2-2; possibly TRBD1 for D (5 bases). CDR3 length: 15 amino acids. CDR1 and CDR2 from the germline V gene are SQVTM and ANQGSEA. The CDR3 bases are TGCAGCGATGAACCAGGACACCCCGCCGGCGGGGAGCTGTTTTTT. Its protein is CSDEPGHPAGGELFF.

This clonotype was detected many times. The rearrangement links TRBV7-2 to TRBJ2-3, with 7 bases that match TRBD2. CDR1 and CDR2 from the germline V gene are SGHTA and FQGNSA. V lost 2 bases, J lost 2 bases, and 4 bases stayed unmatched. The CDR3 has 15 residues. The CDR3 sequence: CASSLLGLTTDTQYF. DNA of the CDR3: TGTGCCAGCAGCTTATTGGGACTAACCACAGATACGCAGTATTTT.

This clonotype was seen a handful of times. The J gene is TRBJ2-2, the V gene TRBV7-6; tentatively, D is TRBD1 or TRBD2 (5 bases each). The CDR3 totals 15 residues. Between the trimmed V and J ends, which lost 0 bases and 5 bases, there was a span of 10 bases. Per the germline V gene, CDR1 is SGHVS and CDR2 is FNYEAQ. The CDR3 reads CASSLAGGRTGELFF. CDR3 coding DNA: TGTGCCAGCAGCTTAGCTGGGGGTAGGACCGGGGAGCTGTTTTTT.

The V call is TRBV27, the J call TRBJ2-3, with D possibly being TRBD2 (7 bases). The CDR3 totals 14 residues. Germline CDR1 and CDR2: MNHEY and SMNVEV (reference sequence). The germline V and J ends were trimmed by 6 bases and 3 bases, with 13 bases remaining between them. CDR3 amino acids: CASRGGGWTDTQYF. CDR3 DNA: TGTGCCAGCAGAGGCGGGGGCTGGACAGATACGCAGTATTTT.

This clonotype was counted many times. The chain uses TRBV12-3 or TRBV12-4 and TRBJ1-4, with D possibly TRBD1 on 6 matching bases. Trimming removed 5 bases from V and 7 bases from J, with 14 bases in between. CDR3 length equals 14 residues. In nucleotides, the CDR3 is TGTGCCAGCAGTCCCAGTGGGGGGCTTGAAAAACTGTTTTTT. Protein sequence: CASSPSGGLEKLFF.

With regard to this clonotype: A read error may explain this, as a much larger clone is one base away. This chain links TRBV7-2 with TRBJ2-7, with D possibly being TRBD1 (7 bases). Trimming took 8 bases from V and 7 from J, leaving 21 bases between them. CDR1 and CDR2 from the germline V gene are SGHTA and FQGNSA. The CDR3 totals 14 residues. The CDR3 nucleotides are TGTGCCAGCTGCCTCGTTCCCAGGGGGAGGGAGCAGTACTTC. It codes for CASCLVPRGREQYF.

On this clonotype: A single base separates this from a much larger clone, so it may be a read error. V and J are TRBV7-9 and TRBJ2-4; 8 bases are shared with TRBD1. The length of the CDR3 is 17 residues. The ends lost 4 bases at V and 7 bases at J; junction bases unmatched: 15. CDR1 and CDR2 from the germline V gene are SEHNR and FQNEAQ (reference sequence). CDR3 in DNA: TGTGCCAGCAGCTCCCCGAGGACAGGGTTGAGACGTAACATTCAGTACTTC. The encoded protein is CASSSPRTGLRRNIQYF.

This clonotype was seen at least ten times. The chain uses TRBV28 and TRBJ2-3; 9 bases are shared with TRBD2. Unmatched junction bases numbered 8, after V lost 6 bases and J lost 4 bases. This CDR3 spans 15 amino acids. The germline V gene has CDR1 MDHEN and CDR2 SYDVKM. CDR3 sequence: CASSPRVAGADTQYF. In DNA, the CDR3 is TGTGCCAGCAGCCCAAGGGTAGCGGGAGCAGATACGCAGTATTTT.

This clonotype was seen more than once but under ten times. This chain joins TRBV7-6 and TRBJ1-6, with D perhaps TRBD1 (5 bases). This CDR3 spans 15 amino acids. Germline V gene sequence: CDR1 SGHVS, CDR2 FNYEAQ. V was trimmed by 1 base and J by 6 bases, leaving 10 bases between them. The CDR3 sequence: CASSLEQEFNSPLHF. Written as DNA, the CDR3 is TGTGCCAGCAGCTTAGAACAGGAATTTAATTCACCCCTCCACTTT.

At least ten counts were recorded for this clonotype. The J gene is TRBJ2-4, the V gene TRBV28; the D is unclear. Germline V CDR1 and CDR2: MDHEN, SYDVKM. Deletions cut 5 bases from V and 9 bases from J, with 17 bases between. The CDR3 runs to 14 residues. CDR3 residues: CASSPDNFLIIQYF. In DNA form, the CDR3 reads TGTGCCAGCAGTCCAGACAATTTCCTAATCATTCAGTACTTC.

In this sample, this clonotype turned up once. The chain is built from TRBV13 and TRBJ2-7, with 7 bases that match TRBD1. The CDR3 is 14 residues long. The germline V gene encodes CDR1 PRHDT and CDR2 FYEKMQ (reference sequence). V lost 5 bases, J lost 9 bases, and 13 bases stayed unmatched. Here the CDR3 reads CASSHGQAIGVQYF. The CDR3 DNA sequence: TGTGCCAGCAGCCATGGACAGGCCATAGGGGTGCAGTACTTC. The complete variable domain, with remaining parts taken from reference TRBV13 and TRBJ2-7, reads AAGVIQSPRHLIKEKRETATLKCYPIPRHDTVYWYQQGPGQDPQFLISFYEKMQSDKGSIPDRFSAQQFSDYHSELNMSSLELGDSALYFCASSHGQAIGVQYFGPGTRLTVT.

This clonotype appeared a few times. This chain links TRBV15 with TRBJ2-2; D not resolved. The germline V and J ends were trimmed by 5 bases and 4 bases, with 8 bases remaining between them. The CDR3 runs to 13 residues. Per germline, CDR1 LNHNV and CDR2 YYDKDF (reference sequence). The DNA of the CDR3 is TGTGCCACCAGCCCTCCTGTCACCGGGGAGCTGTTTTTT. Its translation: CATSPPVTGELFF.

This clonotype was recorded a few times. The rearrangement links TRBV12-3 or TRBV12-4 to TRBJ2-5; D uncertain. The CDR3 has 16 amino acids. Deletions cut 5 bases from V and 1 base from J, with 17 bases between. CDR3 sequence: CASSPHTDSRQETQYF. CDR3 nucleotide sequence: TGTGCCAGCAGTCCTCACACTGATAGCCGCCAAGAGACCCAGTACTTC.

This clonotype was picked up a small number of times. This chain links TRBV4-3 with TRBJ2-3; D possibly uses TRBD1 or TRBD2 (6 bases each). Per germline, CDR1 LGHNA and CDR2 YSLEER. V lost 0 bases and J 8 bases, leaving 15 bases between the germline ends. This CDR3 is 15 amino acids long. CDR3 DNA sequence: TGCGCCAGCAGCCAAGACGTCGGGGGCCTGGGTACGCAGTATTTT. Translating it yields CASSQDVGGLGTQYF.

This clonotype was seen at least ten times. This chain joins TRBV5-1 and TRBJ1-1, with a weak D call TRBD1 (5 bases). The CDR3 spans 13 residues. Trimming pared 0 bases from V and 4 bases from J, leaving 7 bases between. Germline V gives CDR1 SGHRS, CDR2 YFSETQ. CDR3 amino acids: CASSLAGTTEAFF. In nucleotides, the CDR3 is TGCGCCAGCAGCTTGGCAGGGACCACTGAAGCTTTCTTT.

As for this clonotype: This could be a read error, since a much larger clone is one nucleotide away. Since no conserved phenylalanine or tryptophan closes the CDR3, a read error is the likely cause. The gene calls are TRBV4-3 and TRBJ2-7, with D perhaps TRBD2 (6 bases). This CDR3 has 14 amino acids. CDR1 and CDR2 from the germline V gene are LGHNA and YSLEER. Deletions cut 1 base from V and 6 bases from J, with 13 bases between. The CDR3 spells CASSQAREWSEQYI. CDR3 DNA: TGCGCCAGCAGCCAAGCCCGGGAGTGGTCCGAGCAGTACATC.